The rows below give T cell receptor beta chains drawn from one sample of a study of T cell responses to AZD1222 COVID-19 vaccine. Only in-frame clones appear in the TCRdb table, and some are missing; sequencing was by immunoSEQ multiplex PCR. The sample includes more than 70,000 clones, more than 85% of them seen just once. The sample was peripheral blood, taken 28 days after the second AZD1222 dose. The receptor source for this set is an adult who received the AZD1222 COVID-19 vaccine. CDR3s include the opening cysteine and the closing phenylalanine or tryptophan. The order of the fields is CDR3 protein, D gene, V gene. A D gene is named only where the DNA matches it firmly.

CDR3 protein: CASSYAGSDSYEQYF; D gene: -; V gene: TRBV6-5
CDR3 protein: CSVAAGEGTGELFF; D gene: TRBD2; V gene: TRBV29-1
CDR3 protein: CASSPQQPQHF; D gene: -; V gene: TRBV12-3/TRBV12-4
CDR3 protein: CASRLTSGSNEQYF; D gene: TRBD2; V gene: TRBV6-5
CDR3 protein: CARLSKGEQYF; D gene: -; V gene: TRBV6-4
CDR3 protein: CASKKLAVNTGELFF; D gene: TRBD2; V gene: TRBV19
CDR3 protein: CASSPTGTRSYNEQFF; D gene: TRBD2; V gene: TRBV9
CDR3 protein: CASSWDKNTEAFF; D gene: -; V gene: TRBV5-4
CDR3 protein: CASSTGSDQPQHF; D gene: -; V gene: TRBV2
CDR3 protein: CASSLGAGNEQFF; D gene: -; V gene: TRBV7-9
CDR3 protein: CASTIRSVLNTEAFF; D gene: -; V gene: TRBV6-5
CDR3 protein: CASGLVLTDLHEYNEQFF; D gene: -; V gene: TRBV12-5
CDR3 protein: CASSLGRANEQYF; D gene: -; V gene: TRBV7-2
CDR3 protein: CASSLLVGDTEAFF; D gene: -; V gene: TRBV5-1
CDR3 protein: CASSQDRGGSNQPQHF; D gene: TRBD1; V gene: TRBV28
CDR3 protein: CASSYSITGAYEQYF; D gene: -; V gene: TRBV6-5
CDR3 protein: CASSSGTAFGNTIYF; D gene: TRBD1; V gene: TRBV7-6
CDR3 protein: CASSLTDSGNTIYF; D gene: -; V gene: TRBV7-9
CDR3 protein: CASSLSVIGNSPLHF; D gene: -; V gene: TRBV5-4
CDR3 protein: CASSFGTNGYTF; D gene: -; V gene: TRBV25-1
CDR3 protein: CASSSDYEQFF; D gene: -; V gene: TRBV6-2/TRBV6-3
CDR3 protein: CASSEPAVRTDTQYF; D gene: -; V gene: TRBV6-1
CDR3 protein: CASSLAPDSPYEQYF; D gene: -; V gene: TRBV5-4
CDR3 protein: CASASSGIMGEQYF; D gene: TRBD2; V gene: TRBV2
CDR3 protein: CASSRRAGTEKLFF; D gene: -; V gene: TRBV25-1
CDR3 protein: CASSRRTDYSPLHF; D gene: -; V gene: TRBV2
CDR3 protein: CASTTDRGADTQYF; D gene: TRBD1; V gene: TRBV4-2
CDR3 protein: CASSVGRNDGYTF; D gene: -; V gene: TRBV18
CDR3 protein: CASSGSRTGSYEQYF; D gene: TRBD1; V gene: TRBV9
CDR3 protein: CASSQVLAGINTGELFF; D gene: TRBD2; V gene: TRBV4-3
CDR3 protein: CASSLAAPPYEQYF; D gene: -; V gene: TRBV28